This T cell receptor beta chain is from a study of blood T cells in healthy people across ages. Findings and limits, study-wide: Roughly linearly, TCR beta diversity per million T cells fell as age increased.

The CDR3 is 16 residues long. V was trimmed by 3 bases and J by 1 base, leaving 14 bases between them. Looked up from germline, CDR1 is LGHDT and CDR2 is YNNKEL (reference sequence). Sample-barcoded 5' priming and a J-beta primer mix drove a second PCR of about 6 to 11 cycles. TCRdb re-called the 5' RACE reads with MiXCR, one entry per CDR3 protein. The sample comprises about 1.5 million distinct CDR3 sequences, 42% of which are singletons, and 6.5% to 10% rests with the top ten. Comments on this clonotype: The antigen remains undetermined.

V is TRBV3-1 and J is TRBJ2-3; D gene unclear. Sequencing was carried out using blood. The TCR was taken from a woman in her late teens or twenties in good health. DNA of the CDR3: TGTGCCAGCAGCCAGAGAGGCCGGCTGGGCACAGATACGCAGTATTTT. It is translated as CASSQRGRLGTDTQYF.